This T cell receptor (beta chain) was observed in a study of blood T cell repertoires in COVID-19. About the study: There were acute and convalescent COVID-19 samples, and they came from the United States, Italy and Spain. PBMCs, B-cell-depleted T cells, or T cells were the source of the cDNA or gDNA that made up the material.

In the original analysis: Amplification of reference gene primers provided the estimated nucleated cell counts. The assay was immunoSEQ multiplex PCR, and TCRdb's table has in-frame clones only and misses some. D and trimming were read from the DNA, whereas the V and J calls and clone size are those reported in that table. The repertoire holds about 160,000 clones, with about 86% as singletons. This clone is a singleton in its sample. One end of the junction is discordant with germline, which a read error may explain. The CDR3 is 15 residues long. Germline-derived CDR1 and CDR2 are LNHNV and YYDKDF (reference sequence).

The genes are TRBV15 and TRBJ1-4; D may be TRBD1 (6 bases). Sequencing was done on a sample of peripheral blood. This receptor was identified in a man in his 70s with acute or convalescent COVID-19. The CDR3 DNA reads as TGTGCCACCAGCGGAGAGACAGGAACTAATGAAAAACTGTTTTTT. It is translated as CATSGETGTNEKLFF.